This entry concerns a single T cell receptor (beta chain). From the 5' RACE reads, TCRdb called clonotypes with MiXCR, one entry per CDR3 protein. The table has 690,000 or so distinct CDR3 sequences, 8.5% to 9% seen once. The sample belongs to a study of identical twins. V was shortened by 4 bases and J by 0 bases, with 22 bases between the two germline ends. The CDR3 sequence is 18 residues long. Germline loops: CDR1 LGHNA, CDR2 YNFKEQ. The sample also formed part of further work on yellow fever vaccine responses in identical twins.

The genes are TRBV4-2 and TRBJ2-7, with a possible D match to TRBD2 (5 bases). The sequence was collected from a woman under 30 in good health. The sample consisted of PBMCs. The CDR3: CASSPQRTFLPISYEQYF. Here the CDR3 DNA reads TGTGCCAGCAGCCCCCAGAGGACTTTTTTGCCCATCTCCTACGAGCAGTACTTC.